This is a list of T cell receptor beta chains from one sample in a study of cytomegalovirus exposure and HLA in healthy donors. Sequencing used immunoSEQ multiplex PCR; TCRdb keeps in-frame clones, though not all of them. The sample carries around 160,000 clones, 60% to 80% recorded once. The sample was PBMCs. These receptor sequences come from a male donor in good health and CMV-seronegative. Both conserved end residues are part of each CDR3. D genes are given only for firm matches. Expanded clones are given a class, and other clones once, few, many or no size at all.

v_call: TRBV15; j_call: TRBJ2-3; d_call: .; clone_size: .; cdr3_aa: CATSSGRLTDTQYF; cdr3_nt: TGTGCCACCAGCAGCGGGAGACTTACAGATACGCAGTATTTT
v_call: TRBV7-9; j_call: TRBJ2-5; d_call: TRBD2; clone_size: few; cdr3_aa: CASSLSSGGKWETQYF; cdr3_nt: TGTGCCAGCAGCTTAAGTAGCGGGGGAAAGTGGGAGACCCAGTACTTC
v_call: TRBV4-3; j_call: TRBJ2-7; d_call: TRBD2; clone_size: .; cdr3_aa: CASSQGLAVYEQYF; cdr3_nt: TGCGCCAGCAGCCAAGGTCTAGCGGTCTACGAGCAGTACTTC
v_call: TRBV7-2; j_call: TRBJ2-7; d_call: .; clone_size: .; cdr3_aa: CASSTHQGGYEQYF; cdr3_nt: TGTGCCAGCAGCACTCATCAGGGAGGCTACGAGCAGTACTTC
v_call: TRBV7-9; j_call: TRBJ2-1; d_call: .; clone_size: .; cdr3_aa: CASSLASGGDEQFF; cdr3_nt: TGTGCCAGCAGCTTAGCTTCAGGAGGGGATGAGCAGTTCTTC
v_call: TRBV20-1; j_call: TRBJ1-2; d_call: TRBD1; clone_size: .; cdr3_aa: CSAYPGGGYTF; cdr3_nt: TGCAGTGCTTACCCAGGGGGTGGCTACACCTTC
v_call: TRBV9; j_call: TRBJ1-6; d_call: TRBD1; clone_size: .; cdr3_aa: CASSARTGGNNSPLHF; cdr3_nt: TGTGCCAGCAGCGCTAGGACAGGGGGGAATAATTCACCCCTCCACTTT
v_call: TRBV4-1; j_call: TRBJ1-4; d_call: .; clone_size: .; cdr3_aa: CASSPGATNEKLFF; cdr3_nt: TGCGCCAGCAGCCCGGGGGCAACTAATGAAAAACTGTTTTTT
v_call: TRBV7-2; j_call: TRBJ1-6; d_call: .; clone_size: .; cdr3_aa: CASSLGVGQVSPLHF; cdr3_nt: TGTGCCAGCAGCTTAGGGGTGGGGCAGGTTTCACCCCTCCACTTT
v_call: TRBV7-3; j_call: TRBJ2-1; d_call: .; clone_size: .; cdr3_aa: CASSSQREPNEQFF; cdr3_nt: TGTGCCAGCAGCTCCCAGAGGGAGCCCAATGAGCAGTTCTTC
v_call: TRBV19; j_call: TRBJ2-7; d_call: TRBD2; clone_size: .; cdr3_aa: CASSTGLAVEQYF; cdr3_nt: TGTGCCAGTAGTACGGGACTAGCGGTCGAGCAGTACTTC
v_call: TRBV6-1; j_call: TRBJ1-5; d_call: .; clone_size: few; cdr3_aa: CASRKQGNQPQHF; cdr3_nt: TGTGCCAGCAGAAAACAGGGAAATCAGCCCCAGCATTTT
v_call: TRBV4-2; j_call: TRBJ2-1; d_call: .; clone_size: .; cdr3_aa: CASSQDRGGYNEQFF; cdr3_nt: TGTGCCAGCAGCCAAGACAGGGGTGGATACAATGAGCAGTTCTTC
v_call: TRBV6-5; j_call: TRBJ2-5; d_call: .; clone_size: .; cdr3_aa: CASRELETQYF; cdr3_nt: TGTGCCAGCAGGGAGTTGGAGACCCAGTACTTC
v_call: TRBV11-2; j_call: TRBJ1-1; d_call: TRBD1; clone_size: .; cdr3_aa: CASSSRTGGVEAFF; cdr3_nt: TGTGCCAGCAGCTCAAGGACAGGGGGCGTTGAAGCTTTCTTT
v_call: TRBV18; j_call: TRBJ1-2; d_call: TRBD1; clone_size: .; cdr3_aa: CASSRGQGSANYGYTF; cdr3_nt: TGTGCCAGCTCACGAGGACAGGGATCAGCTAACTATGGCTACACCTTC
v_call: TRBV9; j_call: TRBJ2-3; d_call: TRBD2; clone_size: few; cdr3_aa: CASSVGSGSTDTQYF; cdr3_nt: TGTGCCAGCAGCGTAGGTAGCGGGAGCACAGATACGCAGTATTTT
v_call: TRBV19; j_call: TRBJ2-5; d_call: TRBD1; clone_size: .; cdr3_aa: CASRAMGQGETQYF; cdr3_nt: TGTGCCAGTAGGGCAATGGGACAGGGGGAGACCCAGTACTTC
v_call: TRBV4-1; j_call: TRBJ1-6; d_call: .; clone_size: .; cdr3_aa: CASSPAGSPLHF; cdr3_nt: TGCGCCAGCAGCCCTGCGGGTTCACCCCTCCACTTT
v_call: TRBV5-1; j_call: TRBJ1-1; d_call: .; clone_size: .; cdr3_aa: CASSPQFPNTEAFF; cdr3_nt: TGCGCCAGCAGCCCACAGTTCCCGAACACTGAAGCTTTCTTT
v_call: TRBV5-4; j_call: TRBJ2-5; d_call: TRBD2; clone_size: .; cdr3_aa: CASSLTSGIQETQYF; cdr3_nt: TGTGCCAGCAGCTTGACTAGCGGGATCCAAGAGACCCAGTACTTC
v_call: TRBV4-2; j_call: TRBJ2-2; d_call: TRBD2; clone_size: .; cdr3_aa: CASSRNSGRDTGELFF; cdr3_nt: TGTGCCAGCAGCCGAAATAGCGGGAGAGACACCGGGGAGCTGTTTTTT
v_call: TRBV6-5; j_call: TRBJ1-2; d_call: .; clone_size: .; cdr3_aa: CASSTGVNGYTF; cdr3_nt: TGTGCCAGCAGTACCGGAGTAAATGGCTACACCTTC
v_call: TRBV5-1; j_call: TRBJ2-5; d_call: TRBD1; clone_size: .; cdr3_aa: CASSLQGAVGETQYF; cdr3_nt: TGCGCCAGCAGCTTGCAGGGGGCGGTTGGAGAGACCCAGTACTTC
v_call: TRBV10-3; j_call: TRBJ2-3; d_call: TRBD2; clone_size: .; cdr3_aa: CAISGTSGDYTDTQYF; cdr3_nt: TGTGCCATCAGCGGGACTAGCGGGGATTACACAGATACGCAGTATTTT
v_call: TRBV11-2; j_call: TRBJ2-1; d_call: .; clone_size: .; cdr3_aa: CASSLDKGTARNEQFF; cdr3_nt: TGTGCCAGCAGCTTAGATAAGGGGACTGCCCGCAATGAGCAGTTCTTC
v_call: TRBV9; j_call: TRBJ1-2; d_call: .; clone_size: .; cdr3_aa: CASSVEGVGGYTF; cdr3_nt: TGTGCCAGCAGCGTAGAAGGGGTTGGTGGCTACACCTTC
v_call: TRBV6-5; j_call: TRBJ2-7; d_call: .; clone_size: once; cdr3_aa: CASSYRQGSSYEQYF; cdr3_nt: TGTGCCAGCAGTTACCGCCAGGGGAGTTCCTACGAGCAGTACTTC
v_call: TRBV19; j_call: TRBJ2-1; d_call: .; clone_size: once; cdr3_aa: CASSPTLDNEQFF; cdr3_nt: TGTGCCAGTAGTCCGACTCTCGACAATGAGCAGTTCTTC
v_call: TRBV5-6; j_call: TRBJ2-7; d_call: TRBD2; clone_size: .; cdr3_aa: CASSSSGGAYEQYF; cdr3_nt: TGTGCCAGCAGCTCTAGCGGGGGGGCGTACGAGCAGTACTTC
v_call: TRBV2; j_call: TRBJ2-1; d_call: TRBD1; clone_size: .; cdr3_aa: CASKGAGSYNEQFF; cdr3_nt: TGTGCCAGCAAGGGGGCCGGTTCCTACAATGAGCAGTTCTTC
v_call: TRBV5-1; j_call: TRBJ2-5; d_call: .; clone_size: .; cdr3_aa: CASSNRDIQETQYF; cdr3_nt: TGCGCCAGCAGCAACCGGGACATTCAAGAGACCCAGTACTTC
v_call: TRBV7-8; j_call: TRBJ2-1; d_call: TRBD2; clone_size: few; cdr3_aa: CASSLVFAGGYNEQFF; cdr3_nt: TGTGCCAGCAGCTTAGTCTTCGCGGGAGGGTACAATGAGCAGTTCTTC
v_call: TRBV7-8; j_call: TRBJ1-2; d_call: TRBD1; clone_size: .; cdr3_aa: CASSPRQGGVYGYTF; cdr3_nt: TGTGCCAGCAGCCCTCGACAGGGAGGTGTCTATGGCTACACCTTC
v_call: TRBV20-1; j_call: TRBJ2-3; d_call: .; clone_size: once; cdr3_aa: CSATDGDF; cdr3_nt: TGCAGTGCAACGGACGGGGATTTT
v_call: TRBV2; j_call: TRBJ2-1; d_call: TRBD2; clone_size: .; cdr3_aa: CASRERPSGGNNEQFF; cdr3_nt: TGTGCCAGCAGAGAACGGCCTAGCGGGGGAAACAATGAGCAGTTCTTC
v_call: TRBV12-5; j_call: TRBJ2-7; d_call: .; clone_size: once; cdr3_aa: CASSPGVGEQYF; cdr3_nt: TGTGCTAGCTCCCCGGGGGTTGGGGAGCAGTACTTC
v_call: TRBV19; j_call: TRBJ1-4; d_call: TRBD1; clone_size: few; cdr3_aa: CASSIRDRDEKLFF; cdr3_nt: TGTGCCAGTAGTATAAGGGACAGGGATGAAAAACTGTTTTTT
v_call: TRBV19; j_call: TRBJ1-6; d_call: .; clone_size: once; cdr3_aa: CASSRDQGWDSPLHF; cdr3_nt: TGTGCCAGTAGCCGGGACCAGGGGTGGGATTCACCCCTCCACTTT
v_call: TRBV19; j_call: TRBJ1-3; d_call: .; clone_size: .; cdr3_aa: CASSIGDTSGNTIYF; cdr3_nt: TGTGCCAGTAGTATAGGGGACACCTCTGGAAACACCATATATTTT
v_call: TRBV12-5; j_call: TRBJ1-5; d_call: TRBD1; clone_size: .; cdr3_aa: CASGLVVPGQRSNQPQHF; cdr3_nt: TGTGCTAGTGGTTTGGTAGTGCCGGGACAGCGAAGCAATCAGCCCCAGCATTTT
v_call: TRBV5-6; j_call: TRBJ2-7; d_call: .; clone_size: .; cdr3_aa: CASSLVGREQYF; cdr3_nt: TGTGCCAGCAGCTTGGTGGGGCGCGAGCAGTACTTC
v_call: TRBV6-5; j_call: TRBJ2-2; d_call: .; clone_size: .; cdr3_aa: CASSQLALGELFF; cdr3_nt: TGTGCCAGCAGCCAACTAGCCCTCGGGGAGCTGTTTTTT